One and the same sample provided the 23 T cell receptor beta chains below, sequenced in a study of blood T cell repertoires in COVID-19. Only in-frame clones appear in the TCRdb table, and some are missing; sequencing was by immunoSEQ multiplex PCR. The sample has 110,000 to 150,000 clones; more than 70% are singletons. Sample: peripheral blood. The receptors come from a woman aged 45-60 years with acute or convalescent COVID-19.

The chain employs TRBV5-1 and TRBJ1-4; no firm D call. The CDR3 totals 16 residues. Trimming took 4 bases from V and 2 from J, leaving 15 bases between them. Germline V gene data show CDR1 as SGHRS and CDR2 as YFSETQ. The DNA of the CDR3 is TGCGCCAGCAGCCCGGACGGGAGGGTGACTAATGAAAAACTGTTTTTT. Translation gives CASSPDGRVTNEKLFF.

The CDR3 bases are TGTGCCAGCAGGTCCGGACAGGGGGCGACTCAGCCCCAGCATTTT. Translating gives CASRSGQGATQPQHF. The gene calls are TRBV27 and TRBJ1-5; 11 bases match TRBD1. CDR3 size: 15 residues. Looked up from germline, CDR1 is MNHEY and CDR2 is SMNVEV (reference sequence). The trim removed 6 bases at V and 6 bases at J, leaving 7 bases unmatched.

The chain links TRBV19 to TRBJ1-2; D might be TRBD1 (5 bases). This CDR3 is built from 16 residues. V was pared by 0 bases and J by 6 bases, with 17 bases between. CDR1 is LNHDA, CDR2 SQIVND, per germline (reference sequence). The CDR3 nucleotides read TGTGCCAGTAGTATAGATTTTTTTAGGGGAAACGATGGCTACACCTTC. It specifies CASSIDFFRGNDGYTF.

CDR3 nucleotides: TGTGCCAGCAGTCAAGACACCTACGAGCAGTACTTC. This translates into CASSQDTYEQYF. This rearrangement joins TRBV6-6 to TRBJ2-7; D ambiguous. V was cut by 5 bases and J by 2 bases, with 7 bases left in between. The CDR3 runs 12 residues. In germline, CDR1 is MNHNY, CDR2 SVGAGI (reference sequence).

The chain carries TRBV14 and TRBJ1-3; TRBD1 aligns across 7 bases. The germline V gene has CDR1 SGHDN and CDR2 FVKESK. This CDR3 is 15 amino acids long. V shed 4 bases and J 2 bases; nucleotides not matched to a gene: 5. The CDR3 region has the DNA TGTGCCAGCAGCCGAATACAGGGGACTGGAAACACCATATATTTT. This encodes CASSRIQGTGNTIYF. Full variable domain (missing parts from reference TRBV14 and TRBJ1-3): EAGVTQFPSHSVIEKGQTVTLRCDPISGHDNLYWYRRVMGKEIKFLLHFVKESKQDESGMPNNRFLAERTGGTYSTLKVQPAELEDSGVYFCASSRIQGTGNTIYFGEGSWLTVV.

This clone was counted many times. This chain uses TRBV25-1 with TRBJ2-1; perhaps TRBD2 as D (5 bases). The length of the CDR3 is 15 residues. Between the trimmed V and J ends, which lost 2 bases and 5 bases, there was a span of 13 bases. Germline values: CDR1 MGHDK, CDR2 SYGVNS. CDR3 coding DNA: TGTGCCAGCAGTGAAGGGGAGCCAGTTAACAATGAGCAGTTCTTC. Its protein product is CASSEGEPVNNEQFF.

V and J are TRBV19 and TRBJ2-2, with 8 nucleotides matching TRBD1. Germline CDR1 LNHDA, CDR2 SQIVND (reference sequence). The CDR3 covers 18 residues. V lost 3 bases, J lost 1 base, and 10 bases stayed unmatched. As DNA, the CDR3 is TGTGCCAGTAGTATGGGGCCAGGACAGGGCCGGAACACCGGGGAGCTGTTTTTT. Protein: CASSMGPGQGRNTGELFF.

The rearrangement links TRBV7-9 to TRBJ1-4, with TRBD1 as a possible D gene (6 bases). Germline V gene data show CDR1 as SEHNR and CDR2 as FQNEAQ (reference sequence). Trimming removed 1 base from V and 7 bases from J, with 22 bases in between. CDR3 length: 18 amino acids. The CDR3 protein is CASSLDLIQGQGGEKLFF. CDR3 in DNA: TGTGCCAGCAGCTTAGATTTGATACAAGGACAAGGGGGTGAAAAACTGTTTTTT. The full variable domain, with the rest looked up from reference TRBV7-9 and TRBJ1-4, is DTGVSQNPRHKITKRGQNVTFRCDPISEHNRLYWYRQTLGQGPEFLTYFQNEAQLEKSRLLSDRFSAERPKGSFSTLEIQRTEQGDSAMYLCASSLDLIQGQGGEKLFFGSGTQLSVL.

In this sample, this clone turned up once. The chain combines TRBV6-5 with TRBJ2-1; 9 bases agree with TRBD2. The J segment lost 3 bases and the V segment lost 7 bases, leaving 7 bases of the junction unmatched. The CDR3 has 15 amino acids. Germline V gives CDR1 MNHEY, CDR2 SVGAGI. CDR3 in DNA: TGTGCCAGCAACCTGCAGCGGGAGGTCTACAATGAGCAGTTCTTC. Protein sequence: CASNLQREVYNEQFF.

The V and J genes are TRBV2 and TRBJ1-5, with D tentatively TRBD1 (6 bases). This CDR3 comprises 14 residues. Germline V CDR1 and CDR2: SNHLY, FYNNEI. V was trimmed by 2 bases and J by 4 bases, leaving 9 bases between them. The CDR3 sequence: CASSEQGRNQPQHF. The CDR3 bases are TGTGCCAGCAGTGAACAGGGGCGAAATCAGCCCCAGCATTTT.

This chain connects TRBV30 to TRBJ1-2; D perhaps matches TRBD1 (6 bases). This CDR3 contains 18 residues. Trimming pared 3 bases from V and 0 bases from J, leaving 23 bases between. Per germline, CDR1 GTSNPN and CDR2 SVGIG (reference sequence). CDR3 region: CAWSQTTGTLQANYGYTF. As DNA, the CDR3 is TGTGCCTGGAGCCAGACAACCGGGACACTTCAAGCTAACTATGGCTACACCTTC. Looking up the rest from reference TRBV30 and TRBJ1-2 gives the full variable domain: SQTIHQWPATLVQPVGSPLSLECTVEGTSNPNLYWYRQAAGRGLQLLFYSVGIGQISSEVPQNLSASRPQDRQFILSSKKLLLSDSGFYLCAWSQTTGTLQANYGYTFGSGTRLTVV.

This clone appeared a few times. The chain couples TRBV9 to TRBJ1-5; 10 positions agree with TRBD1. The CDR3 runs to 15 residues. Germline V gives CDR1 SGDLS, CDR2 YYNGEE. With V trimmed by 7 bases and J by 7 bases, 11 bases remained unmatched. The CDR3 loop is CASAGTGEIRQPQHF. The CDR3 coding sequence is TGTGCCAGCGCAGGGACAGGGGAGATTAGGCAGCCCCAGCATTTT.

V and J are TRBV9 and TRBJ2-3; 8 bases map to TRBD1. With 4 bases clipped from V and 0 bases from J, the junction kept 4 bases outside the gene matches. The CDR3 loop spans 15 amino acids. Germline values: CDR1 SGDLS, CDR2 YYNGEE. The CDR3 nucleotides are TGTGCCAGCAGCATCCGGGACAGGAGCACAGATACGCAGTATTTT. Translating it yields CASSIRDRSTDTQYF.

This clone was seen more than once but under ten times. Other DNA sequences in this specimen translate into the identical CDR3. V is TRBV18 and J is TRBJ2-5; 13 positions match TRBD2. The CDR3 length is 14 residues. Per the germline V gene, CDR1 is KGHSH and CDR2 is LQKENI. Trimming removed 3 bases from V and 5 bases from J; junction bases left unmatched: 0. The chain's CDR3 is CASSPGLAGETQYF. CDR3 nucleotides: TGTGCCAGCTCACCGGGACTAGCGGGGGAGACCCAGTACTTC.

V gene TRBV5-8 combines with J gene TRBJ2-1; 8 bases agree with TRBD2. This CDR3 comprises 15 residues. Germline V gene sequence: CDR1 SGHTS, CDR2 YDEGEE. The junction had 5 bases not matched to a gene; V was cut back by 3 bases and J by 3 bases. The CDR3 bases are TGTGCCAGCAGCTACGGGGGGGCAGTCTACAATGAGCAGTTCTTC. Translating gives CASSYGGAVYNEQFF. The full variable domain, in which reference TRBV5-8 and TRBJ2-1 provide the parts outside the CDR3, is EAGVTQSPTHLIKTRGQQATLRCSPISGHTSVYWYQQALGLGLQFLLWYDEGEERNRGNFPPRFSGRQFPNYSSELNVNALELEDSALYLCASSYGGAVYNEQFFGPGTRLTVL.

The gene calls are TRBV25-1 and TRBJ1-2; D unresolved. Deletions cut 2 bases from V and 8 bases from J, with 15 bases between. This CDR3 spans 14 amino acids. Germline values: CDR1 MGHDK, CDR2 SYGVNS. CDR3 sequence reads: CASSEVTRDEGYTF. The CDR3 DNA sequence: TGTGCCAGCAGTGAAGTAACCCGTGATGAGGGCTACACCTTC.

This clone was recorded only once. J is TRBJ1-1 and V is TRBV12-5; TRBD1 is a possible D gene (5 bases). The CDR3 sequence is 12 residues long. V was cut by 3 bases and J by 7 bases, with 9 bases left in between. Looked up from germline, CDR1 is LGHNT and CDR2 is FRNRAP. CDR3 nucleotides: TGTGCTAGTGGTTTCGTCCAGGGTGAAGCTTTCTTT. This encodes CASGFVQGEAFF.

The rearrangement uses TRBV4-1 and TRBJ2-5, with a possible D match to TRBD2 (6 bases). Germline loops: CDR1 MGHRA, CDR2 YSYEKL. This CDR3 region has 15 residues. Trimming took off 0 bases at V and 4 bases at J, with 12 bases between the two ends. The CDR3 here is CASSQDTGGRETQYF. In DNA form, the CDR3 reads TGCGCCAGCAGCCAAGATACCGGGGGTAGAGAGACCCAGTACTTC.

V and J are TRBV28 and TRBJ1-5; a possible D gene is TRBD1 (6 bases). Germline V CDR1 and CDR2: MDHEN, SYDVKM. The CDR3 spans 14 residues. The ends were cut back, 10 bases at V and 2 bases at J, with 15 bases in the middle. The CDR3 DNA reads TGTGCCACATCAAGCGGGGGCGGCAATCAGCCCCAGCATTTT. Translation: CATSSGGGNQPQHF.

CDR3 loop: CASSPTDRANTEAFF. In DNA, the CDR3 is TGTGCCAGCAGCCCAACGGACAGGGCCAACACTGAAGCTTTCTTT. The chain employs TRBV7-9 and TRBJ1-1, with 8 bases fitting TRBD1. CDR1 is SEHNR, CDR2 FQNEAQ, per germline (reference sequence). Trimming cost V 5 bases and J 2 bases; bases outside gene matches: 7. The CDR3 totals 15 residues.

V gene TRBV7-9 combines with J gene TRBJ1-1; 7 nucleotides agree with TRBD1. Germline CDR1 SEHNR, CDR2 FQNEAQ (reference sequence). There are 12 residues in the CDR3. The V segment lost 6 bases and the J segment 7 bases; nucleotides outside the gene matches: 5. CDR3 bases: TGTGCCAGCAGTTCAGGGGGAGATGAAGCTTTCTTT. Its translation: CASSSGGDEAFF. The variable domain in full, completed from reference TRBV7-9 and TRBJ1-1, reads DTGVSQNPRHKITKRGQNVTFRCDPISEHNRLYWYRQTLGQGPEFLTYFQNEAQLEKSRLLSDRFSAERPKGSFSTLEIQRTEQGDSAMYLCASSSGGDEAFFGQGTRLTVV.

The chain carries TRBV28 and TRBJ2-7; 7 positions match TRBD1. The CDR3 is made up of 14 amino acids. The junction had 6 bases not matched to a gene; V was cut back by 7 bases and J by 0 bases. CDR1 and CDR2 (germline): MDHEN, SYDVKM. The CDR3 DNA reads as TGTGCCAGCATCGGGACAGCCAGCTCCTACGAGCAGTACTTC. This gives the protein CASIGTASSYEQYF.

The CDR3 spells CASSILGANTEAFF. Here the CDR3 DNA reads TGTGCCAGTAGTATATTAGGGGCCAACACTGAAGCTTTCTTT. This rearrangement joins TRBV19 to TRBJ1-1, with D perhaps TRBD1 (5 bases). V gave up 2 bases and J gave up 2 bases, with 9 bases separating them. The CDR3 is 14 residues long. CDR1 is LNHDA, CDR2 SQIVND, per germline (reference sequence).